Sequencing of this T cell receptor beta chain was carried out in a study of T cells in tumors and immune-related adverse events. The method was immunoSEQ multiplex PCR; TCRdb's version includes in-frame clones alone and lacks a portion of them. The repertoire has more than 20,000 clones, 85% to 95% of them found once; the top ten carry approximately 1.4%. Germline CDR1 SGHRS, CDR2 YFSETQ. CDR3 length: 15 residues. V trimming: 4 bases; J trimming: 5 bases; junction bases outside the gene matches: 6. The J gene is TRBJ1-4, the V gene TRBV5-1; TRBD1 matches 9 bases. Material: lymph node tissue, obtained from a patient treated with anti-PD-1 therapy. This TCR was recovered from a female donor with metastatic renal cell carcinoma. CDR3 amino acids: CASSPDRGLNEKLFF. CDR3 coding DNA: TGCGCCAGCAGCCCGGACAGGGGCTTGAATGAAAAACTGTTTTTT.